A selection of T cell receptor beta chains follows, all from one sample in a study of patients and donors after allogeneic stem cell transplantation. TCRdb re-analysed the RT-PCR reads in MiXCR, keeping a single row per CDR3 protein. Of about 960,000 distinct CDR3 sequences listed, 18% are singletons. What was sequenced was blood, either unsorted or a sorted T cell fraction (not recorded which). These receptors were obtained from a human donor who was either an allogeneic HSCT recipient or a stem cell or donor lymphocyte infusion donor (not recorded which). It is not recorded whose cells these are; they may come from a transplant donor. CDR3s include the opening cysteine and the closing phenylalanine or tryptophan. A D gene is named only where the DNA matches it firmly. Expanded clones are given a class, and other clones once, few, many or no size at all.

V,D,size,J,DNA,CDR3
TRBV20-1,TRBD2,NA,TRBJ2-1,TGCAGTGCTAAAGGACTAGCCGGACCCCAGTTCTTC,CSAKGLAGPQFF
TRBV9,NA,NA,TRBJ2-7,TGTGCCAGCAGCGTAGCTCAAGGGTCCTACGAGCAGTACTTC,CASSVAQGSYEQYF
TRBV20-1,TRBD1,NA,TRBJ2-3,TGCAGTGTACTACCGGGACAGGGATCAGATACGCAGTATTTT,CSVLPGQGSDTQYF
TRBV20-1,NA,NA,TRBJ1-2,TGCAGTGCTAGTATGAGGGGCTCATCCTATGGCTACACCTTC,CSASMRGSSYGYTF
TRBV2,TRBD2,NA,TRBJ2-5,TGTGCCAGCAGATCGACTAGCGGGGCCGACTTC,CASRSTSGADF
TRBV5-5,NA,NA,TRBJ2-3,TGTGCCAGCGACGACTCCCGATGGGCAGATACGCAGTATTTT,CASDDSRWADTQYF
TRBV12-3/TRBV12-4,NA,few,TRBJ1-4,TGTGCCAGCAGTTTTGGGATTCGGGGGGCTGATGAAAAACTGTTTTTT,CASSFGIRGADEKLFF
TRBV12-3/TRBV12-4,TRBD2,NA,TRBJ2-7,TGTGCCAGCAGTTTAGGAGTAGCGGGAGTCGACGAGCAGTACTTC,CASSLGVAGVDEQYF
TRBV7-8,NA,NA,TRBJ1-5,TGTGCCAGCAGCTTAGCGGCAGGGCTGGGCAATCAGCCCCAGCATTTT,CASSLAAGLGNQPQHF
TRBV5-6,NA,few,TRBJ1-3,TGTGCCAGCAGCTTGGTACAGGGATCCGGAAACACCATATATTTT,CASSLVQGSGNTIYF
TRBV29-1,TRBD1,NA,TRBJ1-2,TGCAGCGTTCCGGCCAGGGGGGTTGATATGGGTGGCTACACCTTC,CSVPARGVDMGGYTF
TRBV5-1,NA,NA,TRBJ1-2,TGCGCCAGCAGCCCCCCCCCAGGCTACACCTTC,CASSPPPGYTF
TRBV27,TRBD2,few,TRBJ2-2,TGTGCCAGCAGTGCTATGACTGGACTAGCTAACACCGGGGAGCTGTTTTTT,CASSAMTGLANTGELFF
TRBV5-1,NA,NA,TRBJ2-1,TGCGCCAGCAGGCAAAGGTTGGACAATGAGCAGTTCTTC,CASRQRLDNEQFF
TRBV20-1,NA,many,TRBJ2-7,TGCAGTGCTAGAGGGACTACGTCCTACGAGCAGTACTTC,CSARGTTSYEQYF
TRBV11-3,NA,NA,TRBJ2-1,TGTGCCAGCCTTCCAATGGACCGCCTTGGGAATGAGCAGTTCTTC,CASLPMDRLGNEQFF
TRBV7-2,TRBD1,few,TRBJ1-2,TGTGCCAGCAGCTCGACAGGGAGAGCTAACTATGGCTACACCTTC,CASSSTGRANYGYTF
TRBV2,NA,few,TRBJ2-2,TGTGCCAGCACCACCCGAGGGCAGGTTGACACCGGGGAGCTGTTTTTT,CASTTRGQVDTGELFF
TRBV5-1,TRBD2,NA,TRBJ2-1,TGCGCCAGCAGCTTGTGGACATCGGACCGAAGGACTAGAATTCCCAATGAGCAGTTCTTC,CASSLWTSDRRTRIPNEQFF
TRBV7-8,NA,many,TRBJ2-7,TGTGCCAGCAGCTCTTGGGGTGCCGATCCTCTCCACGAGCAGTACTTC,CASSSWGADPLHEQYF
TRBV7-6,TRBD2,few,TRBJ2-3,TGTGCCAGCAGCCTTACTAGCGGGAGGATCGATACGCAGTATTTT,CASSLTSGRIDTQYF
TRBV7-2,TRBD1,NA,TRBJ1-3,TGTGCCAGCATCCAACAGGGGGCTGGAAACACCATATATTTT,CASIQQGAGNTIYF
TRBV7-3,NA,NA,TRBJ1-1,TGTGCCAGCAGATCTACAGGTCTGACTGAAGCTTTCTTT,CASRSTGLTEAFF
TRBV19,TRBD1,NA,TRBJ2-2,TGTGCCACCAACAGGGGATGGACCGGGGAGCTGTTTTTT,CATNRGWTGELFF
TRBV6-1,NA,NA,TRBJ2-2,TGTGCCAGCAGCCGCGGGGGCCTTGCGGGGGAGCTGTTTTTT,CASSRGGLAGELFF
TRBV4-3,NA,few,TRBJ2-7,TGCGCCAGCAGCGCGGGACCCCAAGCCTACGAGCAGTACTTC,CASSAGPQAYEQYF
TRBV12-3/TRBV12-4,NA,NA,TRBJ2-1,TGTGCCAGCAGTCCCTTAGCACTTGGCGAGCAGTTCTTC,CASSPLALGEQFF
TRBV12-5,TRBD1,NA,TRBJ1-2,TGTGCTAGTGGCCGGACAGGGGCTTATGGCTACACCTTC,CASGRTGAYGYTF
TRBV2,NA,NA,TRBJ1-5,TGTGCCAGCAGTGTCCGGCAGGTGAGCAATCAGCCCCAGCATTTT,CASSVRQVSNQPQHF
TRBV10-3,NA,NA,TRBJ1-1,TGTGCCATCATGGGAGGGGGGACTGAAGCTTTCTTT,CAIMGGGTEAFF
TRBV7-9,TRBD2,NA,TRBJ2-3,TGTGCCAGCAGCGAAGCGGGGGGGGCGTCGGATACGCAGTATTTT,CASSEAGGASDTQYF
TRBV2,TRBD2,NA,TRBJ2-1,TGTGCCAGCGAGGAGCGGGGGGGCTTCAATGAGCAGTTCTTC,CASEERGGFNEQFF
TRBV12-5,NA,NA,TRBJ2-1,TGTGCTAGTGGCCCCGGGACGAAAACCTACAATGAGCAGTTCTTC,CASGPGTKTYNEQFF
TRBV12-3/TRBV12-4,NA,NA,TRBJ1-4,TGTGCCAGCAGCCGAACTCGAGAGGCAACTAATGAAAAACTGTTTTTT,CASSRTREATNEKLFF
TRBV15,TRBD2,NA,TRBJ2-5,TGTGCCACCAGCAGAAGCGGGGGGGCGGGAGAGACCCAGTACTTC,CATSRSGGAGETQYF
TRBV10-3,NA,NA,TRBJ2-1,TGTGCCATCAGGGATATCTCCTACAATGAGCAGTTCTTC,CAIRDISYNEQFF
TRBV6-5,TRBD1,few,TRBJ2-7,TGTGCCAGCAGTTCCGCCGGGACAGGGGAATACGAGCAGTACTTC,CASSSAGTGEYEQYF
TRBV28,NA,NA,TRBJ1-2,TGTGCCAGCAGTTTATTTGAGGGGTATGGCTACACCTTC,CASSLFEGYGYTF
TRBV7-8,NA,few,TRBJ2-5,TGTGCCAGCAGCCTGTTAGAAGGGACTCGTGGTGGGGAGACCCAGTACTTC,CASSLLEGTRGGETQYF
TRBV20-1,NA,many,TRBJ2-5,TGCAGTGCTTTGCAAGAGACCCAGTACTTC,CSALQETQYF
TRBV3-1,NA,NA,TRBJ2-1,TGTGCCAGCAGGCCAACTGGAAGGAGCTCCTACAATGAGCAGTTCTTC,CASRPTGRSSYNEQFF
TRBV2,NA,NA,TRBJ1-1,TGTGCCAGCAGTGAAACTTTGACAGGCCGGACTGAAGCTTTCTTT,CASSETLTGRTEAFF
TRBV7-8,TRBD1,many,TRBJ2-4,TGTGCCAGCAGCTTAGGATGGAAGAGACAGGGAGCCAAAAACATTCAGTACTTC,CASSLGWKRQGAKNIQYF
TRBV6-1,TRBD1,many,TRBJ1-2,TGTGCCAGCAGACCGGGACAGAGCTATGGCTACACCTTC,CASRPGQSYGYTF
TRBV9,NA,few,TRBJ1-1,TGTGCCAGCAGCGCGCAGAGGGGCACTGAAGCTTTCTTT,CASSAQRGTEAFF
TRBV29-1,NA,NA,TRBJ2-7,TGCAGCGTTTTGGGGGTCCCCTCCTACGAGCAGTACTTC,CSVLGVPSYEQYF